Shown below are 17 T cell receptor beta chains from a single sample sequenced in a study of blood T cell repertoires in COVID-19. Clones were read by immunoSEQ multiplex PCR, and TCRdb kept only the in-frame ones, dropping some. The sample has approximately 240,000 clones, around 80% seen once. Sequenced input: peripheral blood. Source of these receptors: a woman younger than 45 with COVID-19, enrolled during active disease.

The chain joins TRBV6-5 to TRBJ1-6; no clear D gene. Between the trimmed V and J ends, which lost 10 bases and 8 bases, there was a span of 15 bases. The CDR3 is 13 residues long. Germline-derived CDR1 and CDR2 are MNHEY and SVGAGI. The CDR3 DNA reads TGTGCCATCCTAGGAAAAGGATATTCACCCCTCCACTTT. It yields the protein CAILGKGYSPLHF.

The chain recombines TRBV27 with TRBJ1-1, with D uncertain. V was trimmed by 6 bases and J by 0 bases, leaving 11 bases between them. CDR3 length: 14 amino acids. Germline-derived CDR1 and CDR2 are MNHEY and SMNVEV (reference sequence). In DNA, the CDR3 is TGTGCCAGCAGCCCCGCCGGGATGAACACTGAAGCTTTCTTT. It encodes CASSPAGMNTEAFF.

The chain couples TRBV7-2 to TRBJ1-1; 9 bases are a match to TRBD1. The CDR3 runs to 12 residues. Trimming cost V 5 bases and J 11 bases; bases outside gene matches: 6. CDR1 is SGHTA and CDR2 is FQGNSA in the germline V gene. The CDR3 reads CASSIQQGAAFF. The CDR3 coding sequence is TGTGCCAGCAGCATACAACAGGGGGCGGCTTTCTTT.

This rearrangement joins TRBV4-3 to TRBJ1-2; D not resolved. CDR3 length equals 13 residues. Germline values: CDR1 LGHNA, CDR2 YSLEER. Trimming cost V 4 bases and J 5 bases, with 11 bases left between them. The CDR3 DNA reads TGCGCCAGCAGCCCCTCCCCGGGATATGGCTACACCTTC. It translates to CASSPSPGYGYTF.

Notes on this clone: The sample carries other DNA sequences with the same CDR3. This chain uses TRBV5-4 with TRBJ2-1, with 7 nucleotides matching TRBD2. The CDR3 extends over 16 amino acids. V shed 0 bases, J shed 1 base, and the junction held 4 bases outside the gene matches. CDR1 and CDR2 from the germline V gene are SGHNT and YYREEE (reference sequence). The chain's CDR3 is CASSLVPSGSYNEQFF. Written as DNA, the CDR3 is TGTGCCAGCAGCTTGGTCCCTAGCGGATCCTACAATGAGCAGTTCTTC.

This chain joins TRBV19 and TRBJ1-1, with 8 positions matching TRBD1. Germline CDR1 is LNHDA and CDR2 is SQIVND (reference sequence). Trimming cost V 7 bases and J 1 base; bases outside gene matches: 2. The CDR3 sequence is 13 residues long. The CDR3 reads CASITGGNTEAFF. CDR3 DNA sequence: TGTGCCAGTATTACAGGGGGGAACACTGAAGCTTTCTTT.

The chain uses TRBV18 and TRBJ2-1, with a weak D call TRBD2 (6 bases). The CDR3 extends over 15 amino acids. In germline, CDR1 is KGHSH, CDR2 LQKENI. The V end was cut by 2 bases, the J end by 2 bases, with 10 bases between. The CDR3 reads CASSPSGGTYNEQFF. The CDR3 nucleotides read TGTGCCAGCTCACCATCCGGGGGAACCTACAATGAGCAGTTCTTC.

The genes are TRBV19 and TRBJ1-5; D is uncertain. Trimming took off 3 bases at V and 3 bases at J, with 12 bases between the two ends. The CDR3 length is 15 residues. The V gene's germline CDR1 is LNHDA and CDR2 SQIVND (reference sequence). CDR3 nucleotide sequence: TGTGCCAGTAGTATCTCGAGGGCAGACAATCAGCCCCAGCATTTT. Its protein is CASSISRADNQPQHF.

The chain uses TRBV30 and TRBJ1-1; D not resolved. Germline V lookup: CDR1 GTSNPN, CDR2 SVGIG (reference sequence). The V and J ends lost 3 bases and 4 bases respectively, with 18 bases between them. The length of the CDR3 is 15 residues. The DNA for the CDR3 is TGTGCCTGGAGGTGGGGAGTTTGGACTAGCACTGAAGCTTTCTTT. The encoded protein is CAWRWGVWTSTEAFF.

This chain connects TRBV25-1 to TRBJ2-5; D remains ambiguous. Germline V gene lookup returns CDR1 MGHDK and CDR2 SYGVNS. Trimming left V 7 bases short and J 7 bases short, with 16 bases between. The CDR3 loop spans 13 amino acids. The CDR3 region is CASTGAGWVTQYF. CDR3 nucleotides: TGTGCCAGCACTGGCGCAGGATGGGTGACCCAGTACTTC.

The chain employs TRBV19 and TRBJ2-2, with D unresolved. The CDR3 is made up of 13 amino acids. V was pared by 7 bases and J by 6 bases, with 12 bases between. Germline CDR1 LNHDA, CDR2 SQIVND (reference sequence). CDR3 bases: TGTGCCAGTACCCAGATCCGCTCCGGGGAGCTGTTTTTT. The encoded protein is CASTQIRSGELFF.

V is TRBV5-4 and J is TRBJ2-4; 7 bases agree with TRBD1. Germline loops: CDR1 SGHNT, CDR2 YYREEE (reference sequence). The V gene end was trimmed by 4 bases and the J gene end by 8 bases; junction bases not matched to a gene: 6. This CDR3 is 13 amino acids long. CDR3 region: CASSQTGMDIQYF. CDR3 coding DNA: TGTGCCAGCAGCCAGACAGGGATGGACATTCAGTACTTC.

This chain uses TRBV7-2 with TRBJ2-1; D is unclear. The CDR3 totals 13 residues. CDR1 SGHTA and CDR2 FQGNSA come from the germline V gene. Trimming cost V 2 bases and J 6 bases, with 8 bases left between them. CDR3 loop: CASSLNIRNEQFF. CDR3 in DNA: TGTGCCAGCAGCTTAAATATTCGCAATGAGCAGTTCTTC.

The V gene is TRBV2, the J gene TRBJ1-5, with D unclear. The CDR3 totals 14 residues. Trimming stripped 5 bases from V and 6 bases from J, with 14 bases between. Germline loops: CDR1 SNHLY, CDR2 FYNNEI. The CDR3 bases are TGTGCCAGCAGTAAACAGATTAAGGCTCAGCCCCAGCATTTT. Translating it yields CASSKQIKAQPQHF. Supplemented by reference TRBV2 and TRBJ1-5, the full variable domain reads EPEVTQTPSHQVTQMGQEVILRCVPISNHLYFYWYRQILGQKVEFLVSFYNNEISEKSEIFDDQFSVERPDGSNFTLKIRSTKLEDSAMYFCASSKQIKAQPQHFGDGTRLSIL.

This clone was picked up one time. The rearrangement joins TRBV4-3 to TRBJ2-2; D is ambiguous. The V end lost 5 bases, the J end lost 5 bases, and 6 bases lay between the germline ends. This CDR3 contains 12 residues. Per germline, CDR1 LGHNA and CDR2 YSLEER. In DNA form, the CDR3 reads TGCGCCAGCAGCGCACAGACCGGGGAGCTGTTTTTT. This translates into CASSAQTGELFF.

CDR3 protein: CAWSDSAQGEAFF. The CDR3 nucleotides read TGTGCCTGGAGTGATTCAGCACAGGGCGAAGCTTTCTTT. The genes are TRBV30 and TRBJ1-1; perhaps TRBD1 as D (6 bases). The CDR3 sequence is 13 residues long. The germline V gene has CDR1 GTSNPN and CDR2 SVGIG (reference sequence). V lost 1 base to trimming and J lost 8 bases, with 14 bases between them.

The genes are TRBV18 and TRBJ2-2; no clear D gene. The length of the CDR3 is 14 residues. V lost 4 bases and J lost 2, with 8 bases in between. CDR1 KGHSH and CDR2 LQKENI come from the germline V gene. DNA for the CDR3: TGTGCCAGCTCACACGACACCAACACCGGGGAGCTGTTTTTT. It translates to CASSHDTNTGELFF.